The source of this T cell receptor beta chain is a study of blood T cell repertoires in COVID-19. Study-wide context: Samples representing acute and convalescent COVID-19 were sourced from the United States, Italy and Spain. PBMCs, B-cell-depleted T cells, or T cells provided the cDNA or gDNA that made up the material.

In the study's own analysis: Scientists estimated how many nucleated cells there were by amplifying reference gene primers. Clones were sequenced by immunoSEQ multiplex PCR, and TCRdb holds only the in-frame ones, with some missing. V, J and clone size derive from that table, while D and trimming were established from the DNA sequence. The table records roughly 230,000 clones, 84% of them present only once. Germline CDR1 MNHNS, CDR2 SASEGT. V dropped 2 bases and J dropped 2; count of bases not matched to a gene: 5. The CDR3 is made up of 15 amino acids. Sequences were obtained from peripheral blood. This clonotype was sampled from a man between 50 and 59 years old with acute or convalescent COVID-19. The J gene is TRBJ1-2, the V gene TRBV6-1; 7 bases fit TRBD1. The chain's CDR3 is CASSERAGGNYGYTF. The CDR3 coding sequence is TGTGCCAGCAGTGAACGGGCAGGGGGAAACTATGGCTACACCTTC.